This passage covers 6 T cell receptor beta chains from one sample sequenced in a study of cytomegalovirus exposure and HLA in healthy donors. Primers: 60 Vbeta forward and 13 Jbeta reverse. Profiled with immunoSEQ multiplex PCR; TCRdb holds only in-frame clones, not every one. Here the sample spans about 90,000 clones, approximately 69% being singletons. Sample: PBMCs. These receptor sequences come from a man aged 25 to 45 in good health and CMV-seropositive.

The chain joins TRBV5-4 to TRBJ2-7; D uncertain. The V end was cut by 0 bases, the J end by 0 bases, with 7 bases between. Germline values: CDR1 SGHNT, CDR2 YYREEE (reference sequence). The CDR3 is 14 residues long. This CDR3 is CASSLDSYSYEQYF. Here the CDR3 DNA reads TGTGCCAGCAGCTTGGACAGCTACTCCTACGAGCAGTACTTC.

CDR3 loop: CASSSILGSEQETQYF. In DNA, the CDR3 is TGTGCCAGCAGCTCCATCCTAGGCAGCGAGCAAGAGACCCAGTACTTC. J is TRBJ2-5 and V is TRBV7-2; D is undetermined. The V end lost 4 bases, the J end lost 2 bases, and 17 bases lay between the germline ends. In germline, CDR1 is SGHTA, CDR2 FQGNSA. The CDR3 length is 16 residues. Complete variable domain (other parts from reference TRBV7-2 and TRBJ2-5): GAGVSQSPSNKVTEKGKDVELRCDPISGHTALYWYRQSLGQGLEFLIYFQGNSAPDKSGLPSDRFSAERTGGSVSTLTIQRTQQEDSAVYLCASSSILGSEQETQYFGPGTRLLVL.

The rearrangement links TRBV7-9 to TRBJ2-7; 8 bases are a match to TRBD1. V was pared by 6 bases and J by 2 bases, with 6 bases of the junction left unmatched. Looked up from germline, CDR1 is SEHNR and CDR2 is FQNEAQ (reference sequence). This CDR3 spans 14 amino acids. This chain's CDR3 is CASSRTTGAYEQYF. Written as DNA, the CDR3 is TGTGCCAGCAGTCGGACGACAGGGGCCTACGAGCAGTACTTC. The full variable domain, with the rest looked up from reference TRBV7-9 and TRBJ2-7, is DTGVSQNPRHKITKRGQNVTFRCDPISEHNRLYWYRQTLGQGPEFLTYFQNEAQLEKSRLLSDRFSAERPKGSFSTLEIQRTEQGDSAMYLCASSRTTGAYEQYFGPGTRLTVT.

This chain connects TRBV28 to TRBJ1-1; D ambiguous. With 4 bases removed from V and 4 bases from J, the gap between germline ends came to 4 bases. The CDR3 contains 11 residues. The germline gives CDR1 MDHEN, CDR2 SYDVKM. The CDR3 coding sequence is TGTGCCAGCAGTTACTTCACTGAAGCTTTCTTT. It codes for CASSYFTEAFF.

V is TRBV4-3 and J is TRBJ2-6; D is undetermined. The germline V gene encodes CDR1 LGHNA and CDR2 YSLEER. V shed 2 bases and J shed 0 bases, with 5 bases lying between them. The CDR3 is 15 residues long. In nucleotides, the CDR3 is TGCGCCAGCAGCCAAATTATCTCTGGGGCCAACGTCCTGACTTTC. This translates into CASSQIISGANVLTF.

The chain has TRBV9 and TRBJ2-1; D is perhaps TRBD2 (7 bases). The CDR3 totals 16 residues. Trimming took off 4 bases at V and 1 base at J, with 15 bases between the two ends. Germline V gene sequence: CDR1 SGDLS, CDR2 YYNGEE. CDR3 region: CASSLPGGQSYNEQFF. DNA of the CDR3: TGTGCCAGCAGCCTACCGGGGGGCCAATCCTACAATGAGCAGTTCTTC.